This T cell receptor beta chain was captured in a study of blood T cell repertoires in COVID-19. This CDR3 spans 16 amino acids. V dropped 5 bases and J dropped 6; count of bases not matched to a gene: 10. CDR1 and CDR2 (germline): SGHTA, FQGNSA. Assay used: immunoSEQ multiplex PCR; TCRdb lists only in-frame clones, some missing. The sample contains under 200,000 clones, about 89% of which appear only once. The J gene is TRBJ1-1, the V gene TRBV7-2, with TRBD1 identical over 12 bases. Source material: peripheral blood. This sequence was found in a man in his forties with active or convalescent COVID-19. CDR3 protein: CASSPHGTGGSAEAFF. CDR3 DNA sequence: TGTGCCAGCAGCCCCCACGGGACAGGGGGCTCGGCTGAAGCTTTCTTT.